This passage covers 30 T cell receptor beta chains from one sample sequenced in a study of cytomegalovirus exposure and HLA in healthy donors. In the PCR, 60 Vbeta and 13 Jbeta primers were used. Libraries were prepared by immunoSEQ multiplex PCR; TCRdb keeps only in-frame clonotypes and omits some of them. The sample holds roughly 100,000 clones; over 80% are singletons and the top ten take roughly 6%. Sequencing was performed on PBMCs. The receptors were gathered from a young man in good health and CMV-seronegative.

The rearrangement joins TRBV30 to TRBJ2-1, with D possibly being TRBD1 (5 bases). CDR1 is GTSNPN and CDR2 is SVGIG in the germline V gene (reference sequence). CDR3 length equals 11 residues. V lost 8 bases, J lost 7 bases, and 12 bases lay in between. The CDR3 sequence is CARQGLNEQFF. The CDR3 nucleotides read TGTGCCCGCCAGGGTCTAAATGAGCAGTTCTTC. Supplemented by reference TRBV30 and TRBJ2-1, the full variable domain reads SQTIHQWPATLVQPVGSPLSLECTVEGTSNPNLYWYRQAAGRGLQLLFYSVGIGQISSEVPQNLSASRPQDRQFILSSKKLLLSDSGFYLCARQGLNEQFFGPGTRLTVL.

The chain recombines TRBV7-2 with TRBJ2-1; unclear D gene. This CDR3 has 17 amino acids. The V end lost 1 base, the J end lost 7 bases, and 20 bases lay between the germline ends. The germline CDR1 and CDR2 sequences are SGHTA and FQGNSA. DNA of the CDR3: TGTGCCAGCAGCTTAGGATACCGCCCTATATTTATTAATGAGCAGTTCTTC. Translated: CASSLGYRPIFINEQFF. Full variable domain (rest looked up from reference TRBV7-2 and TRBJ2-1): GAGVSQSPSNKVTEKGKDVELRCDPISGHTALYWYRQSLGQGLEFLIYFQGNSAPDKSGLPSDRFSAERTGGSVSTLTIQRTQQEDSAVYLCASSLGYRPIFINEQFFGPGTRLTVL.

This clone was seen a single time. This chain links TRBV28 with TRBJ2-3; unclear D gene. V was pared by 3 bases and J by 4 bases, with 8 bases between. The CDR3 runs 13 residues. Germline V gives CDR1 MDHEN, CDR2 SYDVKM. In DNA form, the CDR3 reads TGTGCCAGCAGTTTTCACGGGTCAGATACGCAGTATTTT. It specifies CASSFHGSDTQYF. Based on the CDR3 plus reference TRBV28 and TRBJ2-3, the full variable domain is DVKVTQSSRYLVKRTGEKVFLECVQDMDHENMFWYRQDPGLGLRLIYFSYDVKMKEKGDIPEGYSVSREKKERFSLILESASTNQTSMYLCASSFHGSDTQYFGPGTRLTVL.

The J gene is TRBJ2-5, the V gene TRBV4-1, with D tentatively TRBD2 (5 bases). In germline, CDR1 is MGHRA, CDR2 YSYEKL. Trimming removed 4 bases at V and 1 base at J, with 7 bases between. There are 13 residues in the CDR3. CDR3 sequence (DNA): TGCGCCAGCAGCCGCGGGCCCCAAGAGACCCAGTACTTC. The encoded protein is CASSRGPQETQYF.

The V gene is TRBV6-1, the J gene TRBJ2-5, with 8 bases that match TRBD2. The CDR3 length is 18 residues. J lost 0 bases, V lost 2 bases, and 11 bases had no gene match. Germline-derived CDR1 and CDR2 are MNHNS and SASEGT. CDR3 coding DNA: TGTGCCAGCAGTGAAACGACGGGGGGGACCCCTAACCAAGAGACCCAGTACTTC. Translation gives CASSETTGGTPNQETQYF.

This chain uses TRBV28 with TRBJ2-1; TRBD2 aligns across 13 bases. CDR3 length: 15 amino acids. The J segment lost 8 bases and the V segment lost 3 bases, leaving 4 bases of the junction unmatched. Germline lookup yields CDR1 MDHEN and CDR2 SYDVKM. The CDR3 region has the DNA TGTGCCAGCAGTTTGACTAGCGGGAGGTTTGATGAGCAGTTCTTC. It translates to CASSLTSGRFDEQFF.

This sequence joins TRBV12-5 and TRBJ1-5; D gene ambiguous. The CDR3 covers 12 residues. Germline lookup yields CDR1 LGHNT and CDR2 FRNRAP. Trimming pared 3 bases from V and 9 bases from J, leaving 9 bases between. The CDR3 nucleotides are TGTGCTAGTGGTTTCCCCAGAGGGCCCCAGCATTTT. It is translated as CASGFPRGPQHF.

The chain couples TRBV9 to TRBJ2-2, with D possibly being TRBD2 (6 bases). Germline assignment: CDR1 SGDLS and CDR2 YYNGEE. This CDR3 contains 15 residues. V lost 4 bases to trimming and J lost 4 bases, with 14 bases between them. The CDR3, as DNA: TGTGCCAGCAGCCCCCTGGGACTTTTCACCGGGGAGCTGTTTTTT. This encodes CASSPLGLFTGELFF.

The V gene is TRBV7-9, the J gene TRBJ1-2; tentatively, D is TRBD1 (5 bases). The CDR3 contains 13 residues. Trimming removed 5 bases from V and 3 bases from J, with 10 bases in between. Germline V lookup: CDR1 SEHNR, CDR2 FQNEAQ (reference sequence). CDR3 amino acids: CASSKDSHYGYTF. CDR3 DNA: TGTGCCAGCAGCAAAGACAGTCACTATGGCTACACCTTC. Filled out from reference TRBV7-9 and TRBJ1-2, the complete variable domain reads DTGVSQNPRHKITKRGQNVTFRCDPISEHNRLYWYRQTLGQGPEFLTYFQNEAQLEKSRLLSDRFSAERPKGSFSTLEIQRTEQGDSAMYLCASSKDSHYGYTFGSGTRLTVV.

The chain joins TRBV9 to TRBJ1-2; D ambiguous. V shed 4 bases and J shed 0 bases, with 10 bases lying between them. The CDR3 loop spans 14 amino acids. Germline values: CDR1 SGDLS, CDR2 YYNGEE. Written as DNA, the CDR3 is TGTGCCAGCAGCCCTAGCGGGACTAACTATGGCTACACCTTC. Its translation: CASSPSGTNYGYTF.

The CDR3 nucleotides read TGCAGCGTTGCGGGGACAGGAGCCTACGAGCAGTACTTC. This sequence encodes CSVAGTGAYEQYF. The chain has TRBV29-1 and TRBJ2-7; TRBD1 matches at 8 bases. This CDR3 is built from 13 residues. V lost 4 bases to trimming and J lost 2 bases; unmatched junction nucleotides: 4. The germline gives CDR1 SQVTM, CDR2 ANQGSEA.

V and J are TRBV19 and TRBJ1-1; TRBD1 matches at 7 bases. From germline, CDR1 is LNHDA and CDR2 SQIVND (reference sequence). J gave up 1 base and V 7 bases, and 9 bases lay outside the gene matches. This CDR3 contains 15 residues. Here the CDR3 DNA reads TGTGCCAGTAATCTACAGGGGTCCAGGAACACTGAAGCTTTCTTT. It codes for CASNLQGSRNTEAFF.

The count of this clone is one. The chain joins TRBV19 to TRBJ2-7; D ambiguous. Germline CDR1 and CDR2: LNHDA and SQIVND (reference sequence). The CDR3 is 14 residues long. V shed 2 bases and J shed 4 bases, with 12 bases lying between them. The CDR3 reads CASSIKFQSYEQYF. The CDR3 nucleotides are TGTGCCAGTAGTATAAAATTTCAATCATACGAGCAGTACTTC.

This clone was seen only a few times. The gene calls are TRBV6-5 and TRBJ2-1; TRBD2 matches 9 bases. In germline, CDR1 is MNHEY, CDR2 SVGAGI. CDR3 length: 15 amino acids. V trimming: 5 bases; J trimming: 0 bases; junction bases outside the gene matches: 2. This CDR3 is CASSHSGSSYNEQFF. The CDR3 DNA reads TGTGCCAGCAGTCATAGCGGGAGCTCCTACAATGAGCAGTTCTTC.

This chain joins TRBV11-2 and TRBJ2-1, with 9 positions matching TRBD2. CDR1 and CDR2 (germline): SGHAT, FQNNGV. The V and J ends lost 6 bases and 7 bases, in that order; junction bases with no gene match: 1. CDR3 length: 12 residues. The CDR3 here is CASSLAGNEQFF. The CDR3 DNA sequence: TGTGCCAGCAGTCTAGCGGGGAATGAGCAGTTCTTC. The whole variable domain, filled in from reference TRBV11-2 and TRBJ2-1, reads EAGVAQSPRYKIIEKRQSVAFWCNPISGHATLYWYQQILGQGPKLLIQFQNNGVVDDSQLPKDRFSAERLKGVDSTLKIQPAKLEDSAVYLCASSLAGNEQFFGPGTRLTVL.

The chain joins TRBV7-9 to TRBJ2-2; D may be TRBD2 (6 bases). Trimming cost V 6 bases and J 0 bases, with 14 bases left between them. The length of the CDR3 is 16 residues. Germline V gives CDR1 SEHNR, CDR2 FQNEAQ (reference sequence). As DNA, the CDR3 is TGTGCCAGCAGGTTGGCCCCTAGCGCGAACACCGGGGAGCTGTTTTTT. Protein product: CASRLAPSANTGELFF.

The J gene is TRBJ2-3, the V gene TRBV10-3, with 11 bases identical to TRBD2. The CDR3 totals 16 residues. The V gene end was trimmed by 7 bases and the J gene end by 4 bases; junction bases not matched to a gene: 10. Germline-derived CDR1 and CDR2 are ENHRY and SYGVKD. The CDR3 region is CAINGIAGGPSDTQYF. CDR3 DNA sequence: TGTGCCATCAACGGGATAGCGGGAGGGCCTTCAGATACGCAGTATTTT.

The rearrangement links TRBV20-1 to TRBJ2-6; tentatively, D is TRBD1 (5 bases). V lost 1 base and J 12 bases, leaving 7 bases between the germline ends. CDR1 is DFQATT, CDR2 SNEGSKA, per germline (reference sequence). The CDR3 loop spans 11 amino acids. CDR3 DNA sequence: TGCAGTGCTAGAGGCAGGGCCGTCCTGACTTTC. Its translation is CSARGRAVLTF.

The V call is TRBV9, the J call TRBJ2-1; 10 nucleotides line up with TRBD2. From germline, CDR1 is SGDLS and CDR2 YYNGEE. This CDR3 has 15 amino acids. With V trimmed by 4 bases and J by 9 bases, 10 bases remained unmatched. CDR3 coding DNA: TGTGCCAGCAGCCGCCTAGGAGCGGGAGGGGCTGAGCAGTTCTTC. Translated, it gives CASSRLGAGGAEQFF.

In nucleotides, the CDR3 is TGTGCCACTATGGACAGGGGCGACACCGGGGAGCTGTTTTTT. This encodes CATMDRGDTGELFF. J is TRBJ2-2 and V is TRBV19, with 9 bases fitting TRBD1. The CDR3 loop spans 14 amino acids. CDR1 is LNHDA and CDR2 is SQIVND in the germline V gene (reference sequence). The trim removed 10 bases at V and 3 bases at J, leaving 6 bases unmatched.

The CDR3 is CASSSGGGRLSGANVLTF. The DNA for the CDR3 is TGTGCCAGCAGCTCCGGGGGGGGTAGACTATCTGGGGCCAACGTCCTGACTTTC. The rearrangement joins TRBV5-4 to TRBJ2-6; 8 bases match TRBD2. The germline CDR1 and CDR2 sequences are SGHNT and YYREEE (reference sequence). J gave up 1 base and V 3 bases, and 9 bases lay outside the gene matches. The CDR3 consists of 18 residues.

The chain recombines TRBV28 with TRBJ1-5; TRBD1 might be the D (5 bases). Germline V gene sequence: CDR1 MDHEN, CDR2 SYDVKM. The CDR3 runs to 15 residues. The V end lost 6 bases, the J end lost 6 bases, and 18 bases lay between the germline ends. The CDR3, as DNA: TGTGCCAGCAGCCAACACGGCAGGGTTGTTCAGCCCCAGCATTTT. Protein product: CASSQHGRVVQPQHF. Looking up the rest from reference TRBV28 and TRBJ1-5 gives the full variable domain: DVKVTQSSRYLVKRTGEKVFLECVQDMDHENMFWYRQDPGLGLRLIYFSYDVKMKEKGDIPEGYSVSREKKERFSLILESASTNQTSMYLCASSQHGRVVQPQHFGDGTRLSIL.

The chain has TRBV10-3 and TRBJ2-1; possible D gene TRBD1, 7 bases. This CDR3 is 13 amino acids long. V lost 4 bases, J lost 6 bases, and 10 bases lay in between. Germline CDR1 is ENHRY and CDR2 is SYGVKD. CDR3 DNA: TGTGCCATCAGTGGACAGGGAGGCAATGAGCAGTTCTTC. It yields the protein CAISGQGGNEQFF.

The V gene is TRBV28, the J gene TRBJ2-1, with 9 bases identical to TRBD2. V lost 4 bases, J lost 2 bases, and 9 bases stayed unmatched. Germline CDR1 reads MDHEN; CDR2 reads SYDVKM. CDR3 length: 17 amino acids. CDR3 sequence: CASSSSGGRGAYNEQFF. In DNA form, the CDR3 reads TGTGCCAGCAGTTCCTCGGGCGGGAGGGGGGCCTACAATGAGCAGTTCTTC.

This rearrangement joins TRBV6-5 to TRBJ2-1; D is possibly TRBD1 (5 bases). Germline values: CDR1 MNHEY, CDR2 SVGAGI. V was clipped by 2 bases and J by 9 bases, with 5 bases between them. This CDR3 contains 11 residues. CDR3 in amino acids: CASSYRGEQFF. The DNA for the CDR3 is TGTGCCAGCAGTTACAGGGGTGAGCAGTTCTTC.

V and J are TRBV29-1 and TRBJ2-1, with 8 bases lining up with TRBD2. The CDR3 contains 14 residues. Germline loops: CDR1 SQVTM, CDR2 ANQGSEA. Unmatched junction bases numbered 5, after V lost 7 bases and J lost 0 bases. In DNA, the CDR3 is TGCAGCGCCCGGACTAGCAGCTCCTACAATGAGCAGTTCTTC. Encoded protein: CSARTSSSYNEQFF.

The DNA of the CDR3 is TGTGCCAGCAGTTATAAGGGGAATGAGCAGTTCTTC. As protein: CASSYKGNEQFF. The chain joins TRBV6-1 to TRBJ2-1; weak D call: TRBD1 (5 bases). Germline lookup yields CDR1 MNHNS and CDR2 SASEGT. This CDR3 has 12 residues. Trimming took 5 bases from V and 7 from J, leaving 9 bases between them.

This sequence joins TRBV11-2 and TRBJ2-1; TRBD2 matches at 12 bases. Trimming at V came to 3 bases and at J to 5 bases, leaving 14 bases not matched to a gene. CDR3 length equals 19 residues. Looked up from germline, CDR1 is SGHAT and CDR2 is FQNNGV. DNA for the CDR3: TGTGCCAGCAGCTTCCGCTCCACTAGCGGGAGGCCTTTGGACAATGAGCAGTTCTTC. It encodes CASSFRSTSGRPLDNEQFF.

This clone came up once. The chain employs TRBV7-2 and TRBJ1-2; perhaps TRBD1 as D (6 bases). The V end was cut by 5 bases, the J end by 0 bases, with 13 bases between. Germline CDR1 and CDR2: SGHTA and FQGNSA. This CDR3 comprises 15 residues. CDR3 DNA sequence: TGTGCCAGCAGCCCCAGACAGGTAGCTAACTATGGCTACACCTTC. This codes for CASSPRQVANYGYTF.

The CDR3 spells CASSLGPGTGGAKTQYF. The CDR3 DNA reads as TGTGCCAGCAGTTTAGGCCCCGGGACAGGGGGCGCGAAGACCCAGTACTTC. The chain employs TRBV28 and TRBJ2-5, with 12 bases identical to TRBD1. Germline trimming cut 2 bases from V and 6 bases from J; bases unmatched to any gene: 10. Germline CDR1 and CDR2: MDHEN and SYDVKM. CDR3 size: 17 residues.